The T cell receptor (beta chain) described here comes from a study of blood T cells in healthy people across ages. CDR3 length: 16 residues. Germline V gives CDR1 MDHEN, CDR2 SYDVKM. The V and J ends lost 2 bases and 5 bases, in that order; junction bases with no gene match: 5. This clonotype was found once. PCR was performed a second time for about 7 to 12 cycles using a sample-barcoded 5' primer and a J-beta primer mix. TCRdb used MiXCR to reprocess the 5' RACE reads, holding one entry per CDR3 protein. The sample includes nearly 1 million distinct CDR3 sequences, about 51% of them seen just once. Sequenced sample: blood. The origin of this receptor is a woman aged 60-75 years in good health. The J gene is TRBJ2-3, the V gene TRBV28, with 12 bases fitting TRBD1. The CDR3 bases are TGTGCCAGCAGTTTAGGGGACAGGGGGCTGGAAGATACGCAGTATTTT. Translation gives CASSLGDRGLEDTQYF.